Each of the 30 T cell receptor beta chains below was sequenced from the same sample in a study of cytomegalovirus exposure and HLA in healthy donors. The PCR had 60 Vbeta and 13 Jbeta primers. Clones were sequenced by immunoSEQ multiplex PCR, and TCRdb holds only the in-frame ones, with some missing. Here the sample spans under 150,000 clones, roughly 84% being singletons. Sequencing input: PBMCs. These receptors all come from a boy younger than 18 in good health and CMV-seronegative.

The V call is TRBV29-1, the J call TRBJ1-5, with TRBD1 matching 7 bases. Germline V CDR1 and CDR2: SQVTM, ANQGSEA. The CDR3 covers 14 residues. Trimming took 4 bases from V and 5 from J; bases not matched to a gene: 8. The CDR3 loop is CSVAEGGFDQPQHF. The DNA for the CDR3 is TGCAGCGTTGCCGAAGGGGGCTTCGATCAGCCCCAGCATTTT.

The CDR3, as DNA: TGTGCCAGCAGCTGGACAGGGAACTACGAGCAGTACTTC. This translates into CASSWTGNYEQYF. J is TRBJ2-5 and V is TRBV7-9; 8 bases line up with TRBD1. The J call may be mistaken, given a closer DNA end match to TRBJ2-7. Germline assignment: CDR1 SEHNR and CDR2 FQNEAQ (reference sequence). There are 13 residues in the CDR3.

The chain employs TRBV7-2 and TRBJ1-6, with D unresolved. CDR1 and CDR2 from the germline V gene are SGHTA and FQGNSA. The CDR3 contains 15 residues. V shed 0 bases and J shed 0 bases, with 3 bases lying between them. The CDR3 region has the DNA TGTGCCAGCAGCTTAGCCAGCTCCTATAATTCACCCCTCCACTTT. This gives the protein CASSLASSYNSPLHF.

CDR3 sequence (DNA): TGTGCCACCAGCAGAGGCCAGACGGGTGGTTATGGCTACACCTTC. Protein product: CATSRGQTGGYGYTF. The chain uses TRBV15 and TRBJ1-2, with D unclear. Trimming removed 1 base at V and 5 bases at J, with 14 bases between. The CDR3 has 15 amino acids. Germline loops: CDR1 LNHNV, CDR2 YYDKDF (reference sequence).

Only one count was recorded for this clone. The chain carries TRBV7-2 and TRBJ2-3, with D perhaps matching TRBD1 (6 bases). V dropped 3 bases and J dropped 6 bases, with 10 bases sitting between them. The CDR3 extends over 13 amino acids. Germline V gene data show CDR1 as SGHTA and CDR2 as FQGNSA. The DNA for the CDR3 is TGTGCCAGCAGCTTTACAGGGTCTGATACGCAGTATTTT. Residues: CASSFTGSDTQYF.

This chain joins TRBV5-6 and TRBJ2-1; 11 nucleotides agree with TRBD1. The CDR3 is 14 amino acids. Trimming at V came to 3 bases and at J to 6 bases, leaving 2 bases not matched to a gene. Germline V CDR1 and CDR2: SGHDT, YYEEEE. The CDR3 protein is CASSYGTGGNEQFF. The CDR3 DNA reads as TGTGCCAGCAGCTATGGGACAGGGGGCAATGAGCAGTTCTTC.

This sequence joins TRBV15 and TRBJ1-1, with a tentative D call TRBD1 (5 bases). With 4 bases removed from V and 2 bases from J, the gap between germline ends came to 17 bases. This CDR3 spans 16 amino acids. The germline V gene has CDR1 LNHNV and CDR2 YYDKDF (reference sequence). CDR3 sequence (DNA): TGTGCCACCAGCACAGTCCGGACACATATTAACACTGAAGCTTTCTTT. This encodes CATSTVRTHINTEAFF.

The chain is built from TRBV5-4 and TRBJ2-1; 9 bases agree with TRBD1. Germline CDR1 and CDR2: SGHNT and YYREEE (reference sequence). The ends lost 4 bases at V and 2 bases at J; junction bases unmatched: 4. The CDR3 has 15 amino acids. CDR3 loop: CASSRDRVAYNEQFF. The CDR3 bases are TGTGCCAGCAGCAGGGACAGGGTGGCCTACAATGAGCAGTTCTTC.

There are a few counts of this clone. The V and J genes are TRBV5-4 and TRBJ2-3; the match to TRBD2 covers 8 bases. In germline, CDR1 is SGHNT, CDR2 YYREEE (reference sequence). This CDR3 is 15 amino acids long. The V and J ends lost 5 bases and 3 bases, in that order; junction bases with no gene match: 8. Here the CDR3 DNA reads TGTGCCAGCAGTCTCGGACTAGCAGTTACAGATACGCAGTATTTT. It yields the protein CASSLGLAVTDTQYF.

The chain links TRBV7-9 to TRBJ2-3; TRBD2 matches at 10 bases. This CDR3 has 15 amino acids. Trimming removed 3 bases from V and 1 base from J; junction bases left unmatched: 1. Germline V gives CDR1 SEHNR, CDR2 FQNEAQ (reference sequence). The CDR3: CASSFLAGGTDTQYF. The CDR3 nucleotides are TGTGCCAGCAGCTTTCTAGCGGGGGGCACAGATACGCAGTATTTT.

This clone was picked up a small number of times. V is TRBV6-5 and J is TRBJ1-1; TRBD1 might be the D (6 bases). Germline assignment: CDR1 MNHEY and CDR2 SVGAGI. Trimming left V 7 bases short and J 3 bases short, with 9 bases between. The CDR3 has 12 amino acids. Written as DNA, the CDR3 is TGTGCCAGCAAAAGGGGGTACACTGAAGCTTTCTTT. It encodes CASKRGYTEAFF.

V is TRBV13 and J is TRBJ2-2; a weak D match, TRBD1 (6 bases). Germline V CDR1 and CDR2: PRHDT, FYEKMQ (reference sequence). The V gene lost 1 base and the J gene lost 2 bases, with 11 bases spanning the gap. The CDR3 extends over 16 amino acids. The CDR3 DNA is TGTGCCAGCAGCTTAGCTGGGGGCTTTAACACCGGGGAGCTGTTTTTT. It is translated as CASSLAGGFNTGELFF.

The CDR3 DNA follows: TGTGCCAGCAGCGGAACTAGAACAAAAGACAATGAGCAGTTCTTC. Translation: CASSGTRTKDNEQFF. The chain has TRBV9 and TRBJ2-1, with D possibly TRBD2 on 5 matching bases. This CDR3 is 15 amino acids long. Per the germline V gene, CDR1 is SGDLS and CDR2 is YYNGEE. V lost 3 bases and J lost 5, with 15 bases in between.

This rearrangement joins TRBV25-1 to TRBJ2-1; tentative D call: TRBD2 (5 bases). In germline, CDR1 is MGHDK, CDR2 SYGVNS. V was pared by 3 bases and J by 5 bases, with 14 bases between. The CDR3 consists of 15 residues. CDR3 DNA: TGTGCCAGCAGTGACTCCTGGCGGGCGGACAATGAGCAGTTCTTC. It encodes CASSDSWRADNEQFF.

The chain employs TRBV15 and TRBJ1-4; 8 bases match TRBD1. The CDR3 spans 15 residues. V was clipped by 3 bases and J by 2 bases; unmatched bases: 2. Germline CDR1 is LNHNV and CDR2 is YYDKDF (reference sequence). CDR3 in amino acids: CATSRTGVTNEKLFF. The DNA of the CDR3 is TGTGCCACCAGCAGGACAGGGGTGACTAATGAAAAACTGTTTTTT.

The chain is built from TRBV7-2 and TRBJ2-5; D is ambiguous. This CDR3 contains 15 residues. With 2 bases removed from V and 4 bases from J, the gap between germline ends came to 14 bases. Germline CDR1 SGHTA, CDR2 FQGNSA. CDR3 coding DNA: TGTGCCAGCAGCTTATTGGTACAAGGAGCAGAGACCCAGTACTTC. Amino acid sequence: CASSLLVQGAETQYF.

J is TRBJ2-7 and V is TRBV7-2; perhaps TRBD1 as D (5 bases). The germline V gene has CDR1 SGHTA and CDR2 FQGNSA. The CDR3 consists of 12 residues. The V end lost 2 bases, the J end lost 6 bases, and 8 bases lay between the germline ends. CDR3 loop: CASSLTGIEQYF. The CDR3 DNA is TGTGCCAGCAGCTTAACAGGCATCGAGCAGTACTTC.

This chain links TRBV20-1 with TRBJ1-1; unclear D gene. The V gene lost 8 bases and the J gene lost 4 bases, with 11 bases spanning the gap. Germline loops: CDR1 DFQATT, CDR2 SNEGSKA (reference sequence). The CDR3 length is 11 residues. The DNA of the CDR3 is TGCAGTTCTCCCGAGGGCACTGAAGCTTTCTTT. This translates into CSSPEGTEAFF.

The V and J genes are TRBV6-1 and TRBJ2-7, with 9 nucleotides matching TRBD1. This CDR3 contains 13 residues. V lost 4 bases and J lost 7; bases outside the gene matches: 5. CDR1 is MNHNS, CDR2 SASEGT, per germline. CDR3 amino acids: CASSGTGEREQYF. The CDR3 DNA sequence: TGTGCCAGCAGTGGGACAGGGGAGAGGGAGCAGTACTTC.

V usage is TRBV7-3 and J usage is TRBJ1-6, with 9 bases fitting TRBD1. CDR3 length: 15 amino acids. Germline V gene data show CDR1 as SGHTA and CDR2 as FQGTGA. Trimming removed 5 bases from V and 12 bases from J; junction bases left unmatched: 11. The CDR3 nucleotides are TGTGCCAGCAGCCCAACGGGACAGGGAGGTATACCCCTCCACTTT. Amino acids: CASSPTGQGGIPLHF. Full variable domain (missing parts from reference TRBV7-3 and TRBJ1-6): GAGVSQTPSNKVTEKGKYVELRCDPISGHTALYWYRQSLGQGPEFLIYFQGTGAADDSGLPNDRFFAVRPEGSVSTLKIQRTERGDSAVYLCASSPTGQGGIPLHFGNGTRLTVT.

This chain's CDR3 is CASRPAGTDTQYF. The CDR3 nucleotides are TGTGCCAGCAGACCCGCCGGGACAGATACGCAGTATTTT. The J gene is TRBJ2-3, the V gene TRBV6-5, with no clear D. The CDR3 is 13 amino acids. The ends were cut back, 6 bases at V and 3 bases at J, with 10 bases in the middle. CDR1 MNHEY and CDR2 SVGAGI come from the germline V gene.

The rearrangement links TRBV5-1 to TRBJ2-3; D may be TRBD1 (5 bases). This CDR3 comprises 14 residues. Per germline, CDR1 SGHRS and CDR2 YFSETQ. V lost 0 bases and J 8 bases, leaving 13 bases between the germline ends. CDR3 coding DNA: TGCGCCAGCAGCTTGGCCCAGGGCCTAACTACGCAGTATTTT. The encoded protein is CASSLAQGLTTQYF.

This sequence joins TRBV7-9 and TRBJ2-7; D is unresolved. V lost 2 bases and J 5 bases, leaving 7 bases between the germline ends. The germline gives CDR1 SEHNR, CDR2 FQNEAQ (reference sequence). CDR3 length: 12 amino acids. The CDR3, as DNA: TGTGCCAGCAGCTTACGCCAGGACGAGCAGTACTTC. Translating it yields CASSLRQDEQYF.

This sequence joins TRBV7-9 and TRBJ2-3; D call uncertain. The germline CDR1 and CDR2 sequences are SEHNR and FQNEAQ (reference sequence). The CDR3 is 13 residues long. Deletions cut 1 base from V and 7 bases from J, with 9 bases between. In nucleotides, the CDR3 is TGTGCCAGCAGCTTAGAGCGACGCTATACGCAGTATTTT. Protein: CASSLERRYTQYF.

V is TRBV7-9 and J is TRBJ2-7; perhaps TRBD1 as D (6 bases). CDR1 is SEHNR and CDR2 is FQNEAQ in the germline V gene (reference sequence). The CDR3 totals 14 residues. Trimming removed 0 bases from V and 2 bases from J, with 8 bases in between. CDR3 residues: CASSLAGQTYEQYF. CDR3 nucleotide sequence: TGTGCCAGCAGCTTAGCCGGACAGACCTACGAGCAGTACTTC.

The chain links TRBV29-1 to TRBJ2-7; TRBD1 agrees at 8 bases. J lost 7 bases, V lost 2 bases, and 10 bases had no gene match. In germline, CDR1 is SQVTM, CDR2 ANQGSEA. CDR3 size: 14 residues. The chain's CDR3 is CSVEILDRVGEQYF. The CDR3, as DNA: TGCAGCGTTGAAATTTTGGACAGGGTAGGTGAGCAGTACTTC.

This chain links TRBV19 with TRBJ2-7; 7 positions agree with TRBD2. V gave up 1 base and J gave up 7 bases; unmatched junction bases: 13. This CDR3 has 16 residues. CDR1 and CDR2 (germline): LNHDA, SQIVND (reference sequence). CDR3 bases: TGTGCCAGTAGTATAGCCGGCCCCGGGGGGTCGGGGGAGCAGTACTTC. Encoded protein: CASSIAGPGGSGEQYF.

This clone rates as medium-sized. The chain employs TRBV19 and TRBJ2-3, with 8 bases aligning to TRBD2. CDR3 length: 15 residues. Trimming took 5 bases from V and 2 from J; bases not matched to a gene: 6. Germline V lookup: CDR1 LNHDA, CDR2 SQIVND (reference sequence). This chain's CDR3 is CASSVLADDTDTQYF. In nucleotides, the CDR3 is TGTGCCAGTAGTGTACTAGCGGACGACACAGATACGCAGTATTTT.

For the CDR3, the DNA is TGTGCCAGCAGCTTGGTAACGGGAGGGTACGAGCAGTACTTC. Residues: CASSLVTGGYEQYF. This chain joins TRBV7-2 and TRBJ2-7; the match to TRBD2 covers 8 bases. With V trimmed by 3 bases and J by 4 bases, 5 bases remained unmatched. The CDR3 is 14 residues long. CDR1 is SGHTA, CDR2 FQGNSA, per germline.

The gene calls are TRBV5-1 and TRBJ2-6; TRBD1 aligns across 8 bases. With V trimmed by 4 bases and J by 2 bases, 2 bases remained unmatched. The CDR3 spans 15 residues. Germline loops: CDR1 SGHRS, CDR2 YFSETQ. The CDR3 loop reads CASSKTGAGANVLTF. The CDR3 region has the DNA TGCGCCAGCAGCAAGACAGGGGCTGGGGCCAACGTCCTGACTTTC.